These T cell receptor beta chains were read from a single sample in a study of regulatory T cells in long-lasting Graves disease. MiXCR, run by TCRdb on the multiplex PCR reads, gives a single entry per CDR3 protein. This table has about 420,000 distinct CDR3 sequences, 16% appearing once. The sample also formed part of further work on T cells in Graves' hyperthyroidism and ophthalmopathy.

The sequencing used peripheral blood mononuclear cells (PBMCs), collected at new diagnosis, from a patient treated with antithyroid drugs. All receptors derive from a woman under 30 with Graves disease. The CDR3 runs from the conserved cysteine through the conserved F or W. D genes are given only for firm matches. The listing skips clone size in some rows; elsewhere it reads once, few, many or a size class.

DNA: TGTGCCAGCAGCTTATTAGCTGGGGCCAACGTCCTGACTTTC; CDR3: CASSLLAGANVLTF; length: 14; V: TRBV7-9; size: .; D: .; J: TRBJ2-6
DNA: TGTGCCAGCAGCTTGTGGGGGGGGACTAGCGAGTTCTTC; CDR3: CASSLWGGTSEFF; length: 13; V: TRBV5-6; size: few; D: TRBD2; J: TRBJ2-1
DNA: TGCGCCAGCAGCTTAAGACAGGGAGCACATGGCTACACCTTC; CDR3: CASSLRQGAHGYTF; length: 14; V: TRBV5-1; size: .; D: TRBD1; J: TRBJ1-2
DNA: TGTGCCAGCAGTTTCGACAGGAGGTACGAGCAGTACTTC; CDR3: CASSFDRRYEQYF; length: 13; V: TRBV28; size: many; D: .; J: TRBJ2-7
DNA: TGTGCCAGCAGTGAAGCGACAGGGAGCTCCTACGAGCAGTACTTC; CDR3: CASSEATGSSYEQYF; length: 15; V: TRBV6-2/TRBV6-3; size: many; D: TRBD1; J: TRBJ2-7
DNA: TGTGCCAGCACTTTCCCTAGCGGGAGTACTACAGATACGCAGTATTTT; CDR3: CASTFPSGSTTDTQYF; length: 16; V: TRBV11-2; size: .; D: TRBD2; J: TRBJ2-3
DNA: TGTGCCAGCAGCCGAACAGGGGGCTGGACTGAAGCTTTCTTT; CDR3: CASSRTGGWTEAFF; length: 14; V: TRBV6-1; size: many; D: TRBD1; J: TRBJ1-1
DNA: TGTGCCAGCAGCCCATCGGACGGTATCGGCTATGGCTACACCTTC; CDR3: CASSPSDGIGYGYTF; length: 15; V: TRBV11-2; size: many; D: .; J: TRBJ1-2
DNA: TGTGCCAGCCGTACAGGGAATCAGCCCCAGCATTTT; CDR3: CASRTGNQPQHF; length: 12; V: TRBV28; size: many; D: .; J: TRBJ1-5
DNA: TGCGCCAGCAGAATAATGGACAGGGGCGACTATGGCTACACCTTC; CDR3: CASRIMDRGDYGYTF; length: 15; V: TRBV10-2; size: once; D: TRBD1; J: TRBJ1-2
DNA: TGTGCCAGCAGTGAAAAAATGTTGGGCACGACCCAGCATTTT; CDR3: CASSEKMLGTTQHF; length: 14; V: TRBV28; size: many; D: .; J: TRBJ1-5
DNA: TGTGCCAGCAAACCGAACACCGGGGAGCTGTTTTTT; CDR3: CASKPNTGELFF; length: 12; V: TRBV25-1; size: .; D: .; J: TRBJ2-2
DNA: TGTGCCTGGAATGTAGGAATCGGCGGAGAAGCTTTCTTT; CDR3: CAWNVGIGGEAFF; length: 13; V: TRBV30; size: few; D: .; J: TRBJ1-1
DNA: TGCAGTGCTAGACCTCCGGGACTAGGGTCCTACAATGAGCAGTTCTTC; CDR3: CSARPPGLGSYNEQFF; length: 16; V: TRBV20-1; size: many; D: TRBD2; J: TRBJ2-1
DNA: TGTGCCAGCAGCTTAGGGGCTAGCGGGCCTAGCACAGATACGCAGTATTTT; CDR3: CASSLGASGPSTDTQYF; length: 17; V: TRBV7-8; size: few; D: TRBD2; J: TRBJ2-3
DNA: TGTGCCAGCAGCTTAGACAGGTCCCAAGAGACCCAGTACTTC; CDR3: CASSLDRSQETQYF; length: 14; V: TRBV7-8; size: few; D: .; J: TRBJ2-5
DNA: TGTGCCAGCAGTTACGGGGCTAGCGGGAGTAACGAGCAGTACTTC; CDR3: CASSYGASGSNEQYF; length: 15; V: TRBV6-5; size: .; D: TRBD2; J: TRBJ2-7
DNA: TGTGCCAGCAGTTCCTTGGACAGGGGTGGCAATCAGCCCCAGCATTTT; CDR3: CASSSLDRGGNQPQHF; length: 16; V: TRBV28; size: few; D: TRBD1; J: TRBJ1-5
DNA: TGTGCTCCGGGGGGAAGGAGCAATCAGCCCCAGCATTTT; CDR3: CAPGGRSNQPQHF; length: 13; V: TRBV12-3/TRBV12-4; size: .; D: .; J: TRBJ1-5